The rows below give T cell receptor beta chains drawn from one sample of a study of a mutant IDH1 vaccine in newly diagnosed glioma. The table came from immunoSEQ multiplex PCR; TCRdb's copy has only in-frame clones and leaves some out. The table lists 70,000 to 90,000 clones, over 75% of them singletons, with under 0.6% in the top ten. Their antigens are not known. The input for sequencing was PBMCs, taken from a glioma patient whose treatment included an IDH1 peptide vaccine. Every receptor here comes from a woman between 50 and 59 years old with glioma. The CDR3 runs from the conserved cysteine through the conserved F or W. A D gene is named only where the DNA matches it firmly. Rows give clone size only sometimes, using once, few, many, or a class for an expanded clone.

CDR3 DNA | CDR3 protein | V gene | clone size | J gene | D gene
TGTGCCAGCGGAGACAGGGGTTACGAGCAGTACTTC | CASGDRGYEQYF | TRBV6-5 | - | TRBJ2-7 | TRBD1
TGTGCCAGCAGTTTTGGCGCCGGGATGTCAAGCTCCTACGAGCAGTACTTC | CASSFGAGMSSSYEQYF | TRBV28 | - | TRBJ2-7 | -
TGCGCCAGCAGCTTGACCGGGACAGGGGCAGCTAACTATGGCTACACCTTC | CASSLTGTGAANYGYTF | TRBV5-1 | - | TRBJ1-2 | TRBD1
TGTGCCAGCATCCTCAGGGGCCTGAACACTGAAGCTTTCTTT | CASILRGLNTEAFF | TRBV6-1 | - | TRBJ1-1 | -
TGTGCCAGCAGTGAATATCGAGGGTTAGATACGCAGTATTTT | CASSEYRGLDTQYF | TRBV25-1 | - | TRBJ2-3 | -
TGTGCCAGCAGTTACTCGACTAGCACAGATACGCAGTATTTT | CASSYSTSTDTQYF | TRBV6-5 | - | TRBJ2-3 | -
TGTGCCACCCGGACAGGGGGTAACACTGAAGCTTTCTTT | CATRTGGNTEAFF | TRBV27 | - | TRBJ1-1 | TRBD1
TGCGCCAGCAGCCAGCGCTCTAGCGGTAGCACAGATACGCAGTATTTT | CASSQRSSGSTDTQYF | TRBV4-1 | - | TRBJ2-3 | TRBD2
TGTGCCAGCAGTTTTGGGACTAGCTCCTACGAGCAGTACTTC | CASSFGTSSYEQYF | TRBV27 | - | TRBJ2-7 | TRBD2
TGTGCCAGCAGTTACAGGGCTGGGGCCAACGTCCTGACTTTC | CASSYRAGANVLTF | TRBV27 | - | TRBJ2-6 | -
TGCAGCGTTGCGGGGACAGGGGGCGGTCTATATGGCTACACCTTC | CSVAGTGGGLYGYTF | TRBV29-1 | - | TRBJ1-2 | TRBD1
TGTGCCAGCAGCGAGACTAGCGGGAGCACAGATACGCAGTATTTT | CASSETSGSTDTQYF | TRBV9 | - | TRBJ2-3 | TRBD2
TGCGCCAGCAGCAAGGGGGACACCTACGAGCAGTACTTC | CASSKGDTYEQYF | TRBV10-1 | - | TRBJ2-7 | -
TGTGCCAGCAGCCCGGGGGCAGGGACTGAAGCTTTCTTT | CASSPGAGTEAFF | TRBV6-5 | - | TRBJ1-1 | -
TGCGCCAGCAGCTCCGGACTAGCGGAAGAGACCCAGTACTTC | CASSSGLAEETQYF | TRBV5-1 | - | TRBJ2-5 | TRBD2
TGCGCCAGCAGCTCCTCGACTAGCGGCACAGATACGCAGTATTTT | CASSSSTSGTDTQYF | TRBV5-1 | - | TRBJ2-3 | TRBD2
TGTGCCAGCAGGATCGGACAGAACTATGGCTACACCTTC | CASRIGQNYGYTF | TRBV6-5 | once | TRBJ1-2 | -
TGTGCCAGTAGTGGAGGGTATGGCTACACCTTC | CASSGGYGYTF | TRBV19 | few | TRBJ1-2 | -
TGCGCCAGCCGACCCACAGCGGACAGGGGGCTGAATGGCTACACCTTC | CASRPTADRGLNGYTF | TRBV23-1 | - | TRBJ1-2 | TRBD1
TGTGCCAGCAGCCTGGGGACAGGGTCGCCCCTCCACTTT | CASSLGTGSPLHF | TRBV7-3 | - | TRBJ1-6 | TRBD1
TGTGCCAGCAGCAAAGGGAATCCCACGTACTTC | CASSKGNPTYF | TRBV21-1 | - | TRBJ2-7 | -
TGTGCCAGCAGAGGTCCGGGACTAGCGGGAATCTACGAGCAGTACTTC | CASRGPGLAGIYEQYF | TRBV28 | few | TRBJ2-7 | TRBD2
TGTGCCAGCAGTCCCCGGACGGACTCCTACGAGCAGTACTTC | CASSPRTDSYEQYF | TRBV6-6 | - | TRBJ2-7 | -
TGTGCCAGCAGGGTCCCCTCTTTGACCCTCCACTTT | CASRVPSLTLHF | TRBV6-1 | few | TRBJ1-6 | -
TGTGCCAGCAGTTTGACAGGAGTTTCCTACGAGCAGTACTTC | CASSLTGVSYEQYF | TRBV28 | - | TRBJ2-7 | -
TGTGCTAGTGGTTTGGAAGGGACAGGGATGCAGTACTTC | CASGLEGTGMQYF | TRBV12-5 | - | TRBJ2-7 | TRBD1
TGTGCCAGCAGCCTTAGGACATCGGATTCTTATGGCTACACCTTC | CASSLRTSDSYGYTF | TRBV11-1 | - | TRBJ1-2 | -
TGTGCCAGCAGTTTGTTTGGACAGGGTCCAACCGGGGAGCTGTTTTTT | CASSLFGQGPTGELFF | TRBV28 | once | TRBJ2-2 | TRBD1
TGCAGCGTTTCTGGACAGGCATTAGAGCAGTACTTC | CSVSGQALEQYF | TRBV29-1 | - | TRBJ2-7 | TRBD1
TGTGCCAGCAGTGAGGGGGGGAATAGCAATCAGCCCCAGCATTTT | CASSEGGNSNQPQHF | TRBV2 | - | TRBJ1-5 | -
TGTGCCAGCAGTTATGGGCGGTCCAAAAACATTCAGTACTTC | CASSYGRSKNIQYF | TRBV27 | - | TRBJ2-4 | -
TGTGCCAGCGTTAAGGGACAGGGGAATCAGCCCCAGCATTTT | CASVKGQGNQPQHF | TRBV6-6 | - | TRBJ1-5 | TRBD1
TGTGCCAGCAGTTACACCGGGTACGAGCAGTACTTC | CASSYTGYEQYF | TRBV6-5 | - | TRBJ2-7 | -
TGTGCCAGCAGAGTGGGCAGAGGGTTCACAGATACGCAGTATTTT | CASRVGRGFTDTQYF | TRBV27 | - | TRBJ2-3 | -
TGTGCCAGCAGCAAAGCTAGGGACCGGGGTCAAATCCAGCCCCAGCATTTT | CASSKARDRGQIQPQHF | TRBV21-1 | - | TRBJ1-5 | -
TGTGCCAGCAGCTTGGGGGGACAGGGAAACTACAATGAGCAGTTCTTC | CASSLGGQGNYNEQFF | TRBV5-4 | - | TRBJ2-1 | TRBD1
TGTGCCAGCAGGGATCACAGGGTTTTTGGGGGCTACACCTTC | CASRDHRVFGGYTF | TRBV2 | - | TRBJ1-2 | -
TGTGCCAGCAGCGTGAATTTAGCGCATCACACCGGGGAGCTGTTTTTT | CASSVNLAHHTGELFF | TRBV9 | - | TRBJ2-2 | -
TGCGCCAGCAGCTTGTCAGGGGACAGGCGAATTATGGGAGGCTACACCTTC | CASSLSGDRRIMGGYTF | TRBV5-1 | - | TRBJ1-2 | TRBD1
TGTGCCAGCAGACCCATCCTCGGACAGGGGAAGCAGTACTTC | CASRPILGQGKQYF | TRBV11-2 | - | TRBJ2-7 | TRBD1
TGTGCCTCTAACAGGGACGATGGCTACACCTTC | CASNRDDGYTF | TRBV30 | - | TRBJ1-2 | -
TGTGCCAGCAGTTACTGGGGCAGCTCCTACGAGCAGTACTTC | CASSYWGSSYEQYF | TRBV6-5 | - | TRBJ2-7 | -
TGTGCCAGCAGAAGGGACAGGGGCTCCGCTTCCTACGAGCAGTACTTC | CASRRDRGSASYEQYF | TRBV2 | - | TRBJ2-7 | TRBD1
TGCGCCAGCAGCTTGGTGGTAGGGCCAATCGTTTTAGAGACCCAGTACTTC | CASSLVVGPIVLETQYF | TRBV5-1 | - | TRBJ2-5 | -
TGTGCCAGTAGTGCACGGACTAGCGCCGGGAGGGGGACAGATACGCAGTATTTT | CASSARTSAGRGTDTQYF | TRBV19 | - | TRBJ2-3 | TRBD2
TGCGCCAGCAGTTCCAGAAGGGACACCGGGGAGCTGTTTTTT | CASSSRRDTGELFF | TRBV5-1 | - | TRBJ2-2 | -
TGTGCCAGCAGTTACTCAGGACAGGGCTCCTACGAGCAGTACTTC | CASSYSGQGSYEQYF | TRBV6-5 | - | TRBJ2-7 | TRBD1
TGCGCCAGCAGCTTGGGTGCCAGCGGGAGGGCTCGGGAGCAGTACTTC | CASSLGASGRAREQYF | TRBV5-1 | - | TRBJ2-7 | TRBD2
TGTGCCAGCTCACCCGAACAGGACAAAGCTTTCTTT | CASSPEQDKAFF | TRBV18 | - | TRBJ1-1 | -
TGTGCCAGCAGCGACGTACCGGGCCAGGGGAATCAGCCCCAGCATTTT | CASSDVPGQGNQPQHF | TRBV7-9 | once | TRBJ1-5 | -
TGTGCCAGCAGCTTAGGAACTAGCGGGGGGAGCACAGATACGCAGTATTTT | CASSLGTSGGSTDTQYF | TRBV13 | - | TRBJ2-3 | TRBD2
TGTGCCAGCTCCAGGGGCTCTGGAAACACCATATATTTT | CASSRGSGNTIYF | TRBV18 | - | TRBJ1-3 | -
TGTGCCAGCTCACCCCCCGTGGGTAGCGGGAGCGGCACAGATACGCAGTATTTT | CASSPPVGSGSGTDTQYF | TRBV18 | - | TRBJ2-3 | TRBD2